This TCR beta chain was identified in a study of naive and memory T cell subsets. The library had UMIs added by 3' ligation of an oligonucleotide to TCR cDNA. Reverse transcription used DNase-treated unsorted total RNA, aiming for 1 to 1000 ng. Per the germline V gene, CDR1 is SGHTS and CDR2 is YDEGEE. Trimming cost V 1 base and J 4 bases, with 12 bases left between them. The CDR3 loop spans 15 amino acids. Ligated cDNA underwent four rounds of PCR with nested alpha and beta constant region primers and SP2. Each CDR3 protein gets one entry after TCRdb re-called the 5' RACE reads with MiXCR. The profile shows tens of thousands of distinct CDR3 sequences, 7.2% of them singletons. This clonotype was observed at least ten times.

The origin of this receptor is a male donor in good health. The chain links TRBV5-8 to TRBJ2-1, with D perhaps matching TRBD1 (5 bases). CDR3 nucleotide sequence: TGTGCCAGCAGCTTGCAGGGCGCAGAGTACAATGAGCAGTTCTTC. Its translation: CASSLQGAEYNEQFF.